This paragraph covers one T cell receptor beta chain sequence. Its cognate antigen is unknown. Vbeta (60) and Jbeta (13) primers were used in the PCR. Generated by immunoSEQ multiplex PCR, the TCRdb table keeps only in-frame clones and is missing some. The sample lists 100,000 to 150,000 clones, around 81% occurring once. This record comes from a study of cytomegalovirus exposure and HLA in healthy donors. Study results and limitations: Some V segments, TRBV6-2 and TRBV6-3 among them, were indistinguishable and were therefore excluded.

The CDR3 spans 15 residues. Germline-derived CDR1 and CDR2 are MDHEN and SYDVKM. Trimming shortened V by 2 bases and J by 0 bases, and 10 bases separated the two germline ends. Sequenced: PBMCs. This chain joins TRBV28 and TRBJ1-1; maybe TRBD1 (5 bases). The receptor was derived from a man aged 18-30 years in good health and CMV-seronegative. The CDR3 DNA sequence: TGTGCCAGCAGTTTAAGGGGCAGGGTGAACACTGAAGCTTTCTTT. This codes for CASSLRGRVNTEAFF.